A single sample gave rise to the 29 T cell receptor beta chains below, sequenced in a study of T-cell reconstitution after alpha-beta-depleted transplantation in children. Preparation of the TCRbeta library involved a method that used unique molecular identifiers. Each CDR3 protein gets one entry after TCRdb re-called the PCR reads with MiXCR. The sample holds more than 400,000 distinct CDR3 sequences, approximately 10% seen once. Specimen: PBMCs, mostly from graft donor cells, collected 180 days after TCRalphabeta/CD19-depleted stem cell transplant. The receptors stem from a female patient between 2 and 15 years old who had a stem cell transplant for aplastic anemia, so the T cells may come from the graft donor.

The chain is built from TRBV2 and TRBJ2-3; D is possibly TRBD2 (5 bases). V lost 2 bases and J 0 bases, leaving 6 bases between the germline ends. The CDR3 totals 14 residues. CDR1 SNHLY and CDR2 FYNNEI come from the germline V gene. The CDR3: CASSELASTDTQYF. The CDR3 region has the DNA TGTGCCAGCAGTGAACTAGCTAGCACAGATACGCAGTATTTT.

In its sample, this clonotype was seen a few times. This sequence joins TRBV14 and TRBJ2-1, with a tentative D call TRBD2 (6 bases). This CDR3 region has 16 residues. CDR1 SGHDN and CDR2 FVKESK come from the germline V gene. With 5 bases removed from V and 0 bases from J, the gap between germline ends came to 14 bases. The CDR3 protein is CASSELAASSYNEQFF. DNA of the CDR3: TGTGCCAGCAGCGAATTAGCGGCGAGCTCCTACAATGAGCAGTTCTTC.

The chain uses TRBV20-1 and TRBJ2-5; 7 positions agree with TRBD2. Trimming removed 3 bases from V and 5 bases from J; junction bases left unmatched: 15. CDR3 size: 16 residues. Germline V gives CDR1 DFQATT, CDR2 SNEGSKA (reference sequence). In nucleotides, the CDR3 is TGCAGTGCTAGGGGCGGGGAGGGGAGAAAGTCGGAGACCCAGTACTTC. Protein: CSARGGEGRKSETQYF.

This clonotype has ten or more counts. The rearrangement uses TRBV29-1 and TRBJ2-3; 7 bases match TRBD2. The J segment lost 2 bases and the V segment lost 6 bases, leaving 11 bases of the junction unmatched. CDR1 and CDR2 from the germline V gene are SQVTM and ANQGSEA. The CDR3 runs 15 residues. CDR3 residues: CSVEVGGSATDTQYF. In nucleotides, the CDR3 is TGCAGCGTGGAGGTGGGCGGGAGCGCCACAGATACGCAGTATTTT.

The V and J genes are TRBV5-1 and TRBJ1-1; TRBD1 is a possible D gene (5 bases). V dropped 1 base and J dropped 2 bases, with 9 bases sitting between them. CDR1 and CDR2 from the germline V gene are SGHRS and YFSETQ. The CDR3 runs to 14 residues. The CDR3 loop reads CASSLSGTNTEAFF. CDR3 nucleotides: TGCGCCAGCAGCTTGTCGGGGACCAACACTGAAGCTTTCTTT.

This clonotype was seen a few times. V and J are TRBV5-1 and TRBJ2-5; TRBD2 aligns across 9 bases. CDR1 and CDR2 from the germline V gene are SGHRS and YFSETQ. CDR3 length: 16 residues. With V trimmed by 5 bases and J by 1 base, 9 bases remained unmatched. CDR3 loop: CASRSSGRRPQETQYF. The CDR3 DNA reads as TGCGCCAGCAGAAGTAGCGGGAGACGTCCCCAAGAGACCCAGTACTTC.

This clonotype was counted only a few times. The CDR3 loop is CASSLAGGGNGYTF. CDR3 DNA sequence: TGTGCCAGCAGTTTAGCAGGAGGGGGAAATGGCTACACCTTC. This sequence joins TRBV27 and TRBJ1-2; weak D call: TRBD1 (6 bases). Germline-derived CDR1 and CDR2 are MNHEY and SMNVEV (reference sequence). The germline V and J ends were trimmed by 2 bases and 6 bases, with 13 bases remaining between them. The CDR3 extends over 14 amino acids.

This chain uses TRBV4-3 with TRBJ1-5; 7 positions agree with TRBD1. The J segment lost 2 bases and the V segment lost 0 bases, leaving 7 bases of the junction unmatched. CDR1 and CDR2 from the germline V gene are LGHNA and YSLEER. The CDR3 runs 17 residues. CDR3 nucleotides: TGCGCCAGCAGCCAAGATCTGACAGGGAGTGGCAATCAGCCCCAGCATTTT. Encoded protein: CASSQDLTGSGNQPQHF.

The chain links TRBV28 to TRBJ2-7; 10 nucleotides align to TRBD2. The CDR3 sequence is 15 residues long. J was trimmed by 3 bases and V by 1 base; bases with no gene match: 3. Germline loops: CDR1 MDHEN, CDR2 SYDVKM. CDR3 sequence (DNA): TGTGCCAGCAGTTTATTAGGGACTAGCGTCTACGAGCAGTACTTC. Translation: CASSLLGTSVYEQYF.

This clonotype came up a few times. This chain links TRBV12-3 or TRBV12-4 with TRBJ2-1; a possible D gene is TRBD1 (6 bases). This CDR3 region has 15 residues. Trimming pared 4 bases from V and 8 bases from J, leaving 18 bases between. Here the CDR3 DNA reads TGTGCCAGCAGTTCGCGGCAGGGGTACGGGGATGAGCAGTTCTTC. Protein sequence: CASSSRQGYGDEQFF.

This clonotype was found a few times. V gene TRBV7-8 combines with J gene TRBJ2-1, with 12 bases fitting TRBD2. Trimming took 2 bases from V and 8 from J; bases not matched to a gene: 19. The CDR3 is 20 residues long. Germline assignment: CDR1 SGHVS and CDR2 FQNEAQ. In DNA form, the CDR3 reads TGTGCCAGCAGCTTACGGGACATTAACCGACTAGCGGGAGCTAACCATGAGCAGTTCTTC. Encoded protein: CASSLRDINRLAGANHEQFF.

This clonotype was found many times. The CDR3 DNA follows: TGCAGCGTTGTTCCGGGGACTGGGGCCAACGTCCTGACTTTC. It is translated as CSVVPGTGANVLTF. J is TRBJ2-6 and V is TRBV29-1; D is possibly TRBD2 (5 bases). V was pared by 4 bases and J by 2 bases, with 9 bases between. Germline V gene lookup returns CDR1 SQVTM and CDR2 ANQGSEA. The CDR3 covers 14 residues.

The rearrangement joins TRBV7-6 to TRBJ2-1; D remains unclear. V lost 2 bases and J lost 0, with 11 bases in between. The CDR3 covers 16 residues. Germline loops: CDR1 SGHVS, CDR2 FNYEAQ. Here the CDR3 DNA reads TGTGCCAGCAGCTTAAGGGCGGATAGCTCCTACAATGAGCAGTTCTTC. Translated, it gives CASSLRADSSYNEQFF.

This CDR3 reads CASSTNSEAFF. The DNA for the CDR3 is TGTGCCAGCAGCACTAATTCTGAAGCTTTCTTT. This chain links TRBV28 with TRBJ1-1, with unresolved D. Trimming stripped 6 bases from V and 6 bases from J, with 8 bases between. The CDR3 is 11 amino acids. The germline gives CDR1 MDHEN, CDR2 SYDVKM.

CDR3 nucleotide sequence: TGCGCCAGCACTTGGACGCCACCGCCCCCCACAGATACGCAGTATTTT. Translating gives CASTWTPPPPTDTQYF. J is TRBJ2-3 and V is TRBV5-1, with D unresolved. The V end lost 6 bases, the J end lost 2 bases, and 19 bases lay between the germline ends. The CDR3 has 16 residues. Looked up from germline, CDR1 is SGHRS and CDR2 is YFSETQ. The full variable domain, its missing parts supplied by reference TRBV5-1 and TRBJ2-3, is KAGVTQTPRYLIKTRGQQVTLSCSPISGHRSVSWYQQTPGQGLQFLFEYFSETQRNKGNFPGRFSGRQFSNSRSEMNVSTLELGDSALYLCASTWTPPPPTDTQYFGPGTRLTVL.

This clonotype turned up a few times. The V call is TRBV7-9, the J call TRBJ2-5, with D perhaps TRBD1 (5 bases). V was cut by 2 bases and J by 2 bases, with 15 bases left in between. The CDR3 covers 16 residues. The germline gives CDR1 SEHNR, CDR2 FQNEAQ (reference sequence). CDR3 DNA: TGTGCCAGCAGCTTACCTCGGGCACAGGTACAAGAGACCCAGTACTTC. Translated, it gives CASSLPRAQVQETQYF. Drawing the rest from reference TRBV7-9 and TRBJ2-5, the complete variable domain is DTGVSQNPRHKITKRGQNVTFRCDPISEHNRLYWYRQTLGQGPEFLTYFQNEAQLEKSRLLSDRFSAERPKGSFSTLEIQRTEQGDSAMYLCASSLPRAQVQETQYFGPGTRLLVL.

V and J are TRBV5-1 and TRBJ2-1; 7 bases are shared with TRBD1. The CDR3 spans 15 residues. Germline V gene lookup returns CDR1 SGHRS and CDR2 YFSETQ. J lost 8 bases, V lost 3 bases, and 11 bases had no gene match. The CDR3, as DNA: TGCGCCAGCAGCTGGAGGACAGGCTTGGGGGATGAGCAGTTCTTC. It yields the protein CASSWRTGLGDEQFF.

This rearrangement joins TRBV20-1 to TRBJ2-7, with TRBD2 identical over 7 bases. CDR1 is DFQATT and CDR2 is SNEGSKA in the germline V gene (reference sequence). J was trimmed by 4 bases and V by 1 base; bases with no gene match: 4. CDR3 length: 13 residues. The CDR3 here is CSARGRERYEQYV. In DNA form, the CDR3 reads TGCAGTGCTAGAGGGCGGGAGCGGTACGAGCAGTACGTC.

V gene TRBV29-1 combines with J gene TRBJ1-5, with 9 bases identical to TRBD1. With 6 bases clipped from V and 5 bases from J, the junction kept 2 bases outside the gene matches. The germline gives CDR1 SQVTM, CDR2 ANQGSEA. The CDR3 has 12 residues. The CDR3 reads CSVRQGDQPQHF. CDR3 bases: TGCAGCGTCCGACAGGGGGATCAGCCCCAGCATTTT.

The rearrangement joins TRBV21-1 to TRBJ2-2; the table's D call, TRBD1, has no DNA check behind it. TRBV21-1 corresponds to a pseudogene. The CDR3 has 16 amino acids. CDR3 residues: CASSEVPLTSHGELFF. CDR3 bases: TGTGCCAGCAGCGAAGTCCCCCTCACTAGTCACGGGGAGCTGTTTTTT.

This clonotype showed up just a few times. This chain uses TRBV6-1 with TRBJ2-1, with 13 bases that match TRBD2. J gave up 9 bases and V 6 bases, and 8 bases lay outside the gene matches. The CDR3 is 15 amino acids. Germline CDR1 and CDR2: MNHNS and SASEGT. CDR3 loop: CASSLLAGGPSEQFF. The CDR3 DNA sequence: TGTGCCAGCAGCCTACTAGCGGGAGGGCCAAGTGAGCAGTTCTTC.

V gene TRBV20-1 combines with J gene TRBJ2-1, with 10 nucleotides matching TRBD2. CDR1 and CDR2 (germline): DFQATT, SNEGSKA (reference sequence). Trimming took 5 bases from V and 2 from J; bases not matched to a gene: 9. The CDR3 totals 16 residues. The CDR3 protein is CSADKTSGTAYNEQFF. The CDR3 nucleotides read TGCAGTGCTGATAAAACTAGCGGGACGGCCTACAATGAGCAGTTCTTC.

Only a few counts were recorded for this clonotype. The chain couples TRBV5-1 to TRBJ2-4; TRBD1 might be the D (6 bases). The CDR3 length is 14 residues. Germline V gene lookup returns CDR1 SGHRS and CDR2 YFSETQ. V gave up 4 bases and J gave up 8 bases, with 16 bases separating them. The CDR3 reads CASSNGQFADIQYF. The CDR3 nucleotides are TGCGCCAGCAGCAACGGACAGTTTGCGGACATTCAGTACTTC.

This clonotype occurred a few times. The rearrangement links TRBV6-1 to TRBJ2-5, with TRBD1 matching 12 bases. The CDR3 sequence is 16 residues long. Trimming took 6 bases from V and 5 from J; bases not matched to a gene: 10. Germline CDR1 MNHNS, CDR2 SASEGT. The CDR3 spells CASREIGTGGAETQYF. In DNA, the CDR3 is TGTGCCAGCAGGGAAATAGGGACAGGGGGCGCCGAGACCCAGTACTTC.

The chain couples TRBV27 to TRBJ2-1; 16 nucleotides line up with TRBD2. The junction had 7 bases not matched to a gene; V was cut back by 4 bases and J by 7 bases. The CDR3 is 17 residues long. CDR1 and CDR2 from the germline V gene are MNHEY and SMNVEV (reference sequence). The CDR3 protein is CASSSAGTSGRGNEQFF. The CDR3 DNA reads TGTGCCAGCAGTTCGGCCGGGACTAGCGGGAGGGGTAATGAGCAGTTCTTC.

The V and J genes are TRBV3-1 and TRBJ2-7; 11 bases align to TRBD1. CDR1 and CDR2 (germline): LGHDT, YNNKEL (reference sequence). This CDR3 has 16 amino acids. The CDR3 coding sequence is TGTGCCTGCAGCCAACGGGACAGGGGGATGAAATGCGAGCAGTACGTC. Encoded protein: CACSQRDRGMKCEQYV.

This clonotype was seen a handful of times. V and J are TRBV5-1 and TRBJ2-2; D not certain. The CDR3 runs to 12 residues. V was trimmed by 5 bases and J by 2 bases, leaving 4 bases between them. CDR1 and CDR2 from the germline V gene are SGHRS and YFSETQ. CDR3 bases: TGCGCCAGCAGAGTAAACACCGGGGAGCTGTTTTTT. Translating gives CASRVNTGELFF.

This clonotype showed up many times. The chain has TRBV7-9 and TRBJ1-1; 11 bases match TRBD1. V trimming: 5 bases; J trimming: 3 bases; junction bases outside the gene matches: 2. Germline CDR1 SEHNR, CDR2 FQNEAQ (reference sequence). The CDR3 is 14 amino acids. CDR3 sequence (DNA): TGTGCCAGCAGCCGGGGACAGGGGGACACTGAAGCTTTCTTT. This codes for CASSRGQGDTEAFF.

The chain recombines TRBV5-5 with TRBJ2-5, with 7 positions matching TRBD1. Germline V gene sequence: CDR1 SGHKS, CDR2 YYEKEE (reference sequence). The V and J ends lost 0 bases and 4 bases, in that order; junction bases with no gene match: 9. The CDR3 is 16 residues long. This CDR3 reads CASSLGTGSKRETQYF. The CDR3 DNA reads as TGTGCCAGCAGCTTGGGGACAGGCTCCAAGCGAGAGACCCAGTACTTC.